This TCR beta chain comes out of a study of blood T cells in healthy people across ages. This clonotype was observed a handful of times. Sample-barcoded 5' priming and a J-beta primer mix drove a second PCR of roughly 7 to 11 cycles. TCRdb ran MiXCR on the 5' RACE reads and lists one entry per CDR3 protein. The data show roughly 1 million distinct CDR3 sequences, under 30% seen once. CDR1 KGHDR and CDR2 SFDVKD come from the germline V gene. V lost 6 bases to trimming and J lost 3 bases; unmatched junction nucleotides: 10. The CDR3 totals 15 residues. In addition, the sample was reused for a study of T cells of mothers and their children. That publication notes: Each mother yielded more than 9.5 million TCR beta CDR3 reads. Each child yielded 2.5 million to 3 million reads.

The chain joins TRBV24-1 to TRBJ2-7; 7 nucleotides align to TRBD1. The TCR sequence derives from a girl aged 2 to 9 in good health. The sequencing sample was made of blood. In DNA, the CDR3 is TGTGCCACCAGTCGAGCGACAGGGAGTAGCTACGAGCAGTACTTC. Protein: CATSRATGSSYEQYF.